This TCR beta chain comes out of a study of molecular identifiers for immune sequencing clone quantification. The CDR3 is 14 amino acids. Germline lookup yields CDR1 DFQATT and CDR2 SNEGSKA (reference sequence). MiXCR, run by TCRdb on the PCR reads, gives a single entry per CDR3 protein. The sample holds some 680,000 distinct CDR3 sequences, approximately 24% seen once. In this sample, this clonotype turned up many times. Sequencing was performed on naive CD8+ T cells from blood, with Jurkat cell RNA spiked in. Subset here: FACS-sorted CD8+CD4-CCR7+CD45RA+ naive T cells. The rearrangement links TRBV20-1 to TRBJ2-3; a weak D match, TRBD2 (5 bases). This TCR was sampled from a human donor in good health. Some libraries in this study had Jurkat cell RNA spiked in. The CDR3 DNA follows: TGCAGCCCTTCTTTGGTGGGAGAGGTCGATACGCAGTATTTT. Protein product: CSPSLVGEVDTQYF.